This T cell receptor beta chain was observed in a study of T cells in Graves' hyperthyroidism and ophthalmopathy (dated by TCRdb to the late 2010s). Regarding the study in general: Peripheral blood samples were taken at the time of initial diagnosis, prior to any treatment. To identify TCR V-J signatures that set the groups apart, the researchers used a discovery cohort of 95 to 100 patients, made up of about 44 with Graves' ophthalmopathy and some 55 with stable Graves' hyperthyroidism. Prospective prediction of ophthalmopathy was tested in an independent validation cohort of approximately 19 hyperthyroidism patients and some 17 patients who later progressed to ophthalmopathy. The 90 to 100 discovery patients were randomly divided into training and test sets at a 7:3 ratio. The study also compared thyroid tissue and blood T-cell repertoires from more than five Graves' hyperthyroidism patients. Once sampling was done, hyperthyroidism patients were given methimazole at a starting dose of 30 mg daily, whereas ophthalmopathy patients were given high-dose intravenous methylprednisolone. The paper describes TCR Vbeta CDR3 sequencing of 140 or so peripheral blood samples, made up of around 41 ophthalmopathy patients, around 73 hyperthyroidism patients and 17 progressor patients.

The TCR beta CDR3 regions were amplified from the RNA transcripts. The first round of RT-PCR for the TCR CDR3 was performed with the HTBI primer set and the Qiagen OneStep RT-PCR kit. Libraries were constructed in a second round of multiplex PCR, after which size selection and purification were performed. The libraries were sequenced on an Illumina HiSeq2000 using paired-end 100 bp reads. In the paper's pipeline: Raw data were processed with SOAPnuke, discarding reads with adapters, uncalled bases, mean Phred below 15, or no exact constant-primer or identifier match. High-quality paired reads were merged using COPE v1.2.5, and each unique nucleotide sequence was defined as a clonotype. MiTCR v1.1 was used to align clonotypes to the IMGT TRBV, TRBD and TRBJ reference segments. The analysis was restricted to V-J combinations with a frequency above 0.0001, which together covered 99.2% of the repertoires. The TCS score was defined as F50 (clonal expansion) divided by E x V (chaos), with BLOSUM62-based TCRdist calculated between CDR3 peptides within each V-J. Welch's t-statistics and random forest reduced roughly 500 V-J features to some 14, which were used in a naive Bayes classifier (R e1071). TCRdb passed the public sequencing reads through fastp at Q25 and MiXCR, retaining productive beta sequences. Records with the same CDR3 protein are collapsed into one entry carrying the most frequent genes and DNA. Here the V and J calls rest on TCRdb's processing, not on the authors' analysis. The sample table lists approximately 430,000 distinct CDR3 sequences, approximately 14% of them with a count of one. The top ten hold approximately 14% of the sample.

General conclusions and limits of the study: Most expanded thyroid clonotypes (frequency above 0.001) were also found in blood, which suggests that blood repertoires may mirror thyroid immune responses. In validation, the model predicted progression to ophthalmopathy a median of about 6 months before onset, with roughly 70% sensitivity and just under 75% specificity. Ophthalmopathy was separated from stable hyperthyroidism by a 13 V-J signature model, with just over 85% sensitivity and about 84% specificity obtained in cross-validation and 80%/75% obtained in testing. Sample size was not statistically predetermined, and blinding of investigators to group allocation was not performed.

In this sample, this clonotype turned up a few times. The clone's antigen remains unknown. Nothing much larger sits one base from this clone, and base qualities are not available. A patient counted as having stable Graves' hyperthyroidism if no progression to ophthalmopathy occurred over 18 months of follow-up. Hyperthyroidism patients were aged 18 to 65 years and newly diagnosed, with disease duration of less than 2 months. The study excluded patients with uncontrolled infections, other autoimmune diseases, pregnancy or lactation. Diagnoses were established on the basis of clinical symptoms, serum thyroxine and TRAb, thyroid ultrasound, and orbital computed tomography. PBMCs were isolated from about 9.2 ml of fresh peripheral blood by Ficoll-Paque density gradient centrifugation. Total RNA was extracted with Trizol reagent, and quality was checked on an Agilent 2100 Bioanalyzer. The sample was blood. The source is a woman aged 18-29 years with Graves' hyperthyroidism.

The sequenced DNA is TGTGCCAGCAGTTACCTCGGGACTAGCGGGAAGGGCGGGGAGCTGTTTTTT. It codes for CASSYLGTSGKGGELFF. This chain is built from TRBV6-5 and TRBJ2-2, and 13 junctional nucleotides match TRBD2. The germline V gene provides CDR1 MNHEY and CDR2 SVGAGI. V is pruned by 2 bases and J by 7 bases, leaving 7 bases of the junction without a gene match. The CDR3 holds 17 amino acids from the cysteine to the phenylalanine. Kept here is only the CDR3 DNA, which spans 51 bases and is read in frame from base 1.